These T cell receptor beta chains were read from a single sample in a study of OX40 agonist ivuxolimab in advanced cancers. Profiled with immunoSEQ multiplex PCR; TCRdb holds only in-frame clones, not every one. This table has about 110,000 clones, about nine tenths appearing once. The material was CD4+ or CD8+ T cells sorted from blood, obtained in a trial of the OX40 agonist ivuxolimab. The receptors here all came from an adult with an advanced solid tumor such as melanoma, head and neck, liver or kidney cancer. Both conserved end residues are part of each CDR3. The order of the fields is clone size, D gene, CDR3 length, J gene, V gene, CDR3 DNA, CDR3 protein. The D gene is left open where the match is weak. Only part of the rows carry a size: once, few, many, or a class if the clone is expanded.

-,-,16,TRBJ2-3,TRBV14,TGTGCCAGCAGCCAAGATGTCCGGGGTCGCACAGATACGCAGTATTTT,CASSQDVRGRTDTQYF
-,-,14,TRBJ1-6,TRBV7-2,TGTGCCAGCAGCCCGCAGGGAGAAGGCTCACCCCTCCACTTT,CASSPQGEGSPLHF
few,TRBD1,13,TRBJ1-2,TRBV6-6,TGTGCCAGCAGTTACCCGACAGGGGATGGCTACACCTTC,CASSYPTGDGYTF
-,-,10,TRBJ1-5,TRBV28,TGTGCCAGCAGTTTTCAGCCCCAGCATTTT,CASSFQPQHF
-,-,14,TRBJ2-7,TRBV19,TGTGCCAGTAGTATTGACGAAGGGGTCTACGAGCAGTACTTC,CASSIDEGVYEQYF
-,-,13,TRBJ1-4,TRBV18,TGTGCCAGCTCACCACCTGGGCTGGAAAAACTGTTTTTT,CASSPPGLEKLFF
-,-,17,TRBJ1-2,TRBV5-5,TGTGCCAGCAGCTTGTCTGCCACAGGGACCTCTAACTATGGCTACACCTTC,CASSLSATGTSNYGYTF
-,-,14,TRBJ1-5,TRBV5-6,TGTGCCAGCACGACCCTTCATAGCAATCAGCCCCAGCATTTT,CASTTLHSNQPQHF
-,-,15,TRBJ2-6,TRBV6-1,TGTGCCAGCGTGGGAAGGAGCTCTGGGGCCAACGTCCTGACTTTC,CASVGRSSGANVLTF
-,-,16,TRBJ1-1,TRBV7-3,TGTGCCAGCAGCTTAATGCAGGGTGCCACGAACACTGAAGCTTTCTTT,CASSLMQGATNTEAFF
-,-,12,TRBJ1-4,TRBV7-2,TGTGCCAGCAGCCCTCAGGGGGAAAAACTGTTTTTT,CASSPQGEKLFF
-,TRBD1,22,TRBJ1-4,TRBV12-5,TGTGCTAGTGGTTTGGTAGGCGATGGGGGACAGATCCTGTTTGCAACTAATGAAAAACTGTTTTTT,CASGLVGDGGQILFATNEKLFF
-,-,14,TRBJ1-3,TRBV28,TGTGCCAGCAGTCGGGGAGTCTCTGGAAACACCATATATTTT,CASSRGVSGNTIYF
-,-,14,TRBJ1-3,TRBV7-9,TGTGCCAGCAGCTTAGCGGGGGCTGGAAACACCATATATTTT,CASSLAGAGNTIYF
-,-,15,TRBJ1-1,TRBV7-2,TGTGCCAGCAGCTTAGCCGGGGGGCAGAAGCTTGAAGCTTTCTTT,CASSLAGGQKLEAFF
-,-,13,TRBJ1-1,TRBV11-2,TGTGCCAGCAGCTTAAGTTTGTACACTGAAGCTTTCTTT,CASSLSLYTEAFF
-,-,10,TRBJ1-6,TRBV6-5,TGTGCCAGCGGAGACGGGACCCTCCACTTT,CASGDGTLHF
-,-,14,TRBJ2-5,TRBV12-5,TGTGCTAGTGGGGATGGATCCAAGGGGGAGACCCAGTACTTC,CASGDGSKGETQYF
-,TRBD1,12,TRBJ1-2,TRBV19,TGTGCCAGTAGTCGACAGGGCTATGGCTACACCTTC,CASSRQGYGYTF
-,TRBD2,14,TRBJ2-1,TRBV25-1,TGTGCCAGCAGGGAACGCGGGGGGAATTCGGAGCAGTTCTTC,CASRERGGNSEQFF
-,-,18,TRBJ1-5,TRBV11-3,TGTGCCAGCAGCTTAGATTGGGGGGGCTTGGGACCCAATCAGCCCCAGCATTTT,CASSLDWGGLGPNQPQHF
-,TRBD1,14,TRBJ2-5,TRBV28,TGTGCCAGCAGTTCGCCGACAGGGGAAGAGACCCAGTACTTC,CASSSPTGEETQYF
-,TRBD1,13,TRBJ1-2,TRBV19,TGTGCCAGTACTGGGACAGGGTACAGTGGCTACACCTTC,CASTGTGYSGYTF
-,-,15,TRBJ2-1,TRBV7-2,TGTGCCAGCAGCCCCGTCGGGGGCCTCTACAATGAGCAGTTCTTC,CASSPVGGLYNEQFF
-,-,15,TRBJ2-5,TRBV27,TGTGCCAGCAGTTCGGCCGGGGCCGCGGAAGAGACCCAGTACTTC,CASSSAGAAEETQYF
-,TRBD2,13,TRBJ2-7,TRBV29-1,TGCAGCGTTGCTGTGGGCCTCGGGGGGGAGCAGTACTTC,CSVAVGLGGEQYF
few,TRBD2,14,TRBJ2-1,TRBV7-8,TGTGCCAGCGGCTACCGCGGGGGGCCCAATGAGCAGTTCTTC,CASGYRGGPNEQFF
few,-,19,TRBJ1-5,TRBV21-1,TGTGCCAGCAGCAAAGACCTAAGTCCCCCTGGCAATAACAATCAGCCCCAGCATTTT,CASSKDLSPPGNNNQPQHF
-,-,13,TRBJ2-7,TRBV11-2,TGTGCCAGCAGCCTACAGGGAATCTACGAGCAGTACTTC,CASSLQGIYEQYF
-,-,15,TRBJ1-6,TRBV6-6,TGTGCCACCAGGGCATCCTTCTCCTATAATTCACCCCTCCACTTT,CATRASFSYNSPLHF
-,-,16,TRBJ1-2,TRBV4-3,TGCGCCAGCAGCCAAGGAGTATCCCAGGGTAACTATGGCTACACCTTC,CASSQGVSQGNYGYTF
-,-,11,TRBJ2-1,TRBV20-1,TGCAGTGCTAGCCCGGGAAATGAGCAGTTCTTC,CSASPGNEQFF
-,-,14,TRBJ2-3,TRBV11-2,TGTGCCAGCAGCTTAGATTCAAGCCAGGATACGCAGTATTTT,CASSLDSSQDTQYF
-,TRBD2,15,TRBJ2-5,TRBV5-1,TGCGCCAGCAGCCGGGGGGGGCGCCCAGGAGAGACCCAGTACTTC,CASSRGGRPGETQYF
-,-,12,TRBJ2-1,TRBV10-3,TGTGCCACTTCCTCCCAGGGGAATGAGCAGTTCTTC,CATSSQGNEQFF
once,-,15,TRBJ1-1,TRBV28,TGTGCCAGCATCCCTACGCCCCCAGGGAACACTGAAGCTTTCTTT,CASIPTPPGNTEAFF
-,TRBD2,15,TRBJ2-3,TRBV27,TGTGCCAGCAGTCCTAGCGGGGTATTCACAGATACGCAGTATTTT,CASSPSGVFTDTQYF
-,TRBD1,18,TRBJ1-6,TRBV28,TGTGCCAGCAGTTCAGGGGGCCTATACAGCTCCTATAATTCACCCCTCCACTTT,CASSSGGLYSSYNSPLHF
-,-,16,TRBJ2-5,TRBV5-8,TGTGCCAGCAGCGTTGGTTGGGGGGGCAGCCAAGAGACCCAGTACTTC,CASSVGWGGSQETQYF
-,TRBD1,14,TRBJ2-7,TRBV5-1,TGCGCCAGCAGCTTGGCCGGGACAGGCTACGAGCAGTACTTC,CASSLAGTGYEQYF
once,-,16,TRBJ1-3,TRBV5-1,TGCGCCAGCACCATCGACGGGGAACTCTCTGGAAACACCATATATTTT,CASTIDGELSGNTIYF
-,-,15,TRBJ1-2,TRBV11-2,TGTGCCAGCAGCTCCAGGCCGGGGTTAAACTATGGCTACACCTTC,CASSSRPGLNYGYTF
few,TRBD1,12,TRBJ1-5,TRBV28,TGTGCCAGCAAATACAGGGGGCAGACCCAGCATTTT,CASKYRGQTQHF
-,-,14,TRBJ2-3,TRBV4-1,TGCGCCAGCAGCCCATTTACCCTGGGAGATACGCAGTATTTT,CASSPFTLGDTQYF
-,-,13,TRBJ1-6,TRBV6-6,TGTGCCAGCAGGCAAGACAGGTGGTCACCCCTCCACTTT,CASRQDRWSPLHF
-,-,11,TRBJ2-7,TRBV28,TGTGCCAGCTCCAGGTACTACGAGCAGTACTTC,CASSRYYEQYF
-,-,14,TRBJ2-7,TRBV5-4,TGTGCCAGCAGCTTGTCGGCGGGCGCCTACGAGCAGTACTTC,CASSLSAGAYEQYF
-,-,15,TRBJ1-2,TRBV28,TGTGCCAGCAGTTTCCGGAGACATACTAACTATGGCTACACCTTC,CASSFRRHTNYGYTF
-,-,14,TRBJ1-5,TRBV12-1,TGTGCCAGCAGCTTTTCAGGGACGTCTGAGCCCCAGCATTTT,CASSFSGTSEPQHF
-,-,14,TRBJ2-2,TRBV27,TGTGCCAGCAGTTTTGGGCCGAACACCGGGGAGCTGTTTTTT,CASSFGPNTGELFF
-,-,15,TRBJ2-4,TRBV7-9,TGTGCCAGCAGCTTAGGGGCTGGGTTCGGCAACATTCAGTACTTC,CASSLGAGFGNIQYF